These T cell receptor beta chains were read from a single sample in a study of T-cell memory formation after mild COVID-19. TCRdb passed the 5' RACE reads through MiXCR, listing each CDR3 protein once. This table has approximately 500,000 distinct CDR3 sequences, around 27% appearing once. The sample comprised PBMCs or a T cell subset sorted from them (not recorded which). Receptors originate from an adult woman who had mild COVID-19 (a few samples of this study predate the infection). Cell type and time point are not known. Both conserved end residues are part of each CDR3. The D gene is left open where the match is weak. Part of the rows lack a size; the others show once, few, many or a class for expanded clones.

j_call	d_call	clone_size	v_call	cdr3_aa	cdr3_nt
TRBJ2-1	NA	few	TRBV7-8	CASSLLEDEQFF	TGTGCCAGCAGCTTATTAGAAGATGAGCAGTTCTTC
TRBJ2-5	TRBD1	NA	TRBV7-8	CASSRDRVREQETQYF	TGTGCCAGCAGCCGAGACAGGGTTAGAGAACAAGAGACCCAGTACTTC
TRBJ2-3	TRBD2	many	TRBV7-8	CASSLGTISTDTQYF	TGTGCCAGCAGCTTGGGGACTATTAGCACAGATACGCAGTATTTT
TRBJ2-7	TRBD1	NA	TRBV18	CASSPRQGAVYEQYF	TGTGCCAGCTCACCACGGCAGGGGGCGGTCTACGAGCAGTACTTC
TRBJ2-1	TRBD2	NA	TRBV24-1	CATSERLAGEDEQFF	TGTGCCACCAGTGAAAGGCTAGCGGGAGAGGATGAGCAGTTCTTC
TRBJ2-3	TRBD2	few	TRBV7-2	CASSLSGKSQYF	TGTGCCAGCAGTCTTAGCGGGAAGTCGCAGTATTTT
TRBJ2-3	NA	few	TRBV19	CASSDRDRSTDTQYF	TGTGCCAGTAGTGACCGGGACCGGAGCACAGATACGCAGTATTTT
TRBJ2-1	NA	NA	TRBV7-8	CASSLGFRRSYNEQFF	TGTGCCAGCAGCTTAGGGTTCCGGCGCTCCTACAATGAGCAGTTCTTC
TRBJ1-3	NA	NA	TRBV5-1	CASSLADAGGNTIYF	TGCGCCAGCAGCTTAGCGGACGCCGGCGGAAACACCATATATTTT
TRBJ1-5	TRBD1	NA	TRBV5-6	CASSLATDRSFWGNQPQHF	TGTGCCAGCAGCTTGGCGACGGACAGGTCCTTCTGGGGCAATCAGCCCCAGCATTTT
TRBJ1-2	TRBD1	few	TRBV30	CAWSDGQGALYGYTF	TGTGCCTGGAGTGACGGACAGGGGGCCCTCTATGGCTACACCTTC
TRBJ2-5	TRBD2	few	TRBV7-9	CASRLAGGSQETQYF	TGTGCCAGCCGGCTAGCGGGGGGGTCACAAGAGACCCAGTACTTC
TRBJ2-1	NA	NA	TRBV18	CASSPWDSDNEQFF	TGTGCCAGCTCACCGTGGGACTCGGACAATGAGCAGTTCTTC
TRBJ2-2	NA	NA	TRBV29-1	CSVEWLTGELFF	TGCAGCGTTGAATGGTTAACCGGGGAGCTGTTTTTT
TRBJ1-2	TRBD1	NA	TRBV4-1	CASSQGQGKGIGYTF	TGCGCCAGCAGCCAAGGACAGGGAAAGGGGATTGGCTACACCTTC
TRBJ2-2	TRBD2	NA	TRBV5-1	CASTLRGETGELFF	TGCGCCAGCACCCTCCGGGGGGAGACCGGGGAGCTGTTTTTT
TRBJ1-1	NA	few	TRBV7-9	CASTPGGEAEAFF	TGTGCCAGCACCCCGGGGGGGGAAGCTGAAGCTTTCTTT
TRBJ2-1	TRBD2	few	TRBV10-2	CASSEGGLAGHEQFF	TGCGCCAGCAGTGAGGGGGGACTAGCGGGACATGAGCAGTTCTTC
TRBJ1-1	NA	few	TRBV18	CASSSGRSFAEAFF	TGTGCCAGCTCTTCGGGCCGGAGTTTCGCCGAAGCTTTCTTT